One sample yielded the 18 T cell receptor beta chains listed below, sequenced in a study of shared clonotypes between healthy human individuals. TCRdb keeps only in-frame clones here, not all; method: immunoSEQ multiplex PCR. The table records approximately 1.9 million clones, about 93% of them present only once. CD8 cells regarded as naive lacked CD45RO, were positively chosen for CCR7, and omitted terminally differentiated effector memory CD45RA+ cells. Input material: naive CD8+ T cells from PBMCs. The receptors here all came from a man aged 18 to 30 in good health. Some clones in this sample may be carry-over from other donors' samples.

This clone was seen only once. V and J are TRBV7-9 and TRBJ2-5; 8 bases agree with TRBD2. Trimming took 2 bases from V and 3 from J; bases not matched to a gene: 11. The V gene's germline CDR1 is SEHNR and CDR2 FQNEAQ (reference sequence). CDR3 length: 17 residues. The CDR3 reads CASSLTSGPAPKETQYF. CDR3 nucleotide sequence: TGTGCCAGCAGCTTAACTAGCGGACCGGCCCCAAAAGAGACCCAGTACTTC.

V and J are TRBV28 and TRBJ2-3; TRBD2 agrees at 9 bases. V shed 3 bases and J 2 bases; nucleotides not matched to a gene: 12. Germline V gene data show CDR1 as MDHEN and CDR2 as SYDVKM. The CDR3 loop spans 18 amino acids. The CDR3: CASSFAESGTSSTDTQYF. The DNA of the CDR3 is TGTGCCAGCAGTTTCGCCGAGTCAGGGACTAGCTCCACAGATACGCAGTATTTT.

The V call is TRBV7-9, the J call TRBJ2-1, with a tentative D call TRBD2 (5 bases). With 1 base removed from V and 7 bases from J, the gap between germline ends came to 20 bases. The CDR3 is 17 amino acids. Germline CDR1 and CDR2: SEHNR and FQNEAQ (reference sequence). CDR3: CASSLVVGELMGNEQFF. CDR3 nucleotide sequence: TGTGCCAGCAGCTTAGTGGTCGGGGAGTTGATGGGGAATGAGCAGTTCTTC.

The chain has TRBV12-1 and TRBJ2-5; the table's D call TRBD2 went unverified against the DNA. TRBV12-1 corresponds to a pseudogene. This CDR3 contains 16 residues. CDR3 nucleotides: TGTGCCAGCAGCACCCAGGGAGGGGGGCTGGGGGAGACCCAGTACTTC. Translating gives CASSTQGGGLGETQYF.

The chain has TRBV7-2 and TRBJ2-2, with D unclear. V lost 3 bases to trimming and J lost 8 bases, with 10 bases between them. The germline gives CDR1 SGHTA, CDR2 FQGNSA. This CDR3 has 13 amino acids. The chain's CDR3 is CASSFSSGGELFF. The CDR3 region has the DNA TGTGCCAGCAGCTTTTCTTCAGGAGGGGAGCTGTTTTTT.

Notes on this clone: Other DNA variants within this sample encode the same CDR3. The chain recombines TRBV6-5 with TRBJ2-7, with D unclear. V was pared by 2 bases and J by 4 bases, with 9 bases between. The CDR3 is made up of 13 amino acids. Germline V gene data show CDR1 as MNHEY and CDR2 as SVGAGI. Here the CDR3 DNA reads TGTGCCAGCAGTTACAGGGAAGGTTACGAGCAGTACTTC. It yields the protein CASSYREGYEQYF.

The rearrangement joins TRBV29-1 to TRBJ2-1; 10 positions match TRBD2. The V segment lost 1 base and the J segment 1 base; nucleotides outside the gene matches: 13. Germline V CDR1 and CDR2: SQVTM, ANQGSEA. The CDR3 sequence is 19 residues long. This chain's CDR3 is CSVEGTELSGRWSYNEQFF. CDR3 DNA sequence: TGCAGCGTTGAAGGAACGGAACTTAGCGGGAGGTGGTCCTACAATGAGCAGTTCTTC.

The V call is TRBV27, the J call TRBJ2-7; 10 bases fit TRBD2. CDR3 length: 15 amino acids. The germline V gene has CDR1 MNHEY and CDR2 SMNVEV (reference sequence). Trimming cost V 3 bases and J 1 base; bases outside gene matches: 3. The CDR3 DNA is TGTGCCAGCAGTTTCGAAGCGGGAGGGTCCTACGAGCAGTACTTC. It translates to CASSFEAGGSYEQYF.

This clone has only a few counts. This chain joins TRBV4-1 and TRBJ1-1, with D perhaps TRBD1 (6 bases). Germline V gene data show CDR1 as MGHRA and CDR2 as YSYEKL. The CDR3 has 15 residues. The germline V and J ends were trimmed by 2 bases and 2 bases, with 12 bases remaining between them. The CDR3 loop reads CASSQKEGVNTEAFF. The CDR3 DNA reads as TGCGCCAGCAGCCAAAAGGAGGGGGTCAACACTGAAGCTTTCTTT.

The rearrangement uses TRBV28 and TRBJ2-7; 7 positions match TRBD2. The V segment lost 10 bases and the J segment 2 bases; nucleotides outside the gene matches: 8. Per the germline V gene, CDR1 is MDHEN and CDR2 is SYDVKM. CDR3 size: 13 residues. The CDR3 spells CATLPREAYEQYF. For the CDR3, the DNA is TGTGCCACCCTACCACGGGAGGCCTACGAGCAGTACTTC.

The chain uses TRBV9 and TRBJ2-4, with D possibly TRBD2 on 5 matching bases. Per the germline V gene, CDR1 is SGDLS and CDR2 is YYNGEE. This CDR3 has 14 residues. V was cut by 4 bases and J by 0 bases, with 8 bases left in between. The CDR3 loop reads CASSPGGAKNIQYF. DNA of the CDR3: TGTGCCAGCAGCCCCGGAGGAGCCAAAAACATTCAGTACTTC.

This chain joins TRBV27 and TRBJ2-1; 7 bases line up with TRBD2. Per the germline V gene, CDR1 is MNHEY and CDR2 is SMNVEV (reference sequence). Losses at the gene ends were 6 bases for V and 6 bases for J; bases not matched to a gene: 14. The CDR3 totals 16 residues. The CDR3 here is CASRGFEGRAGNEQFF. CDR3 nucleotide sequence: TGTGCCAGCAGGGGATTTGAGGGGAGGGCCGGCAATGAGCAGTTCTTC.

V and J are TRBV29-1 and TRBJ1-2; D perhaps matches TRBD1 (5 bases). V was shortened by 6 bases and J by 7 bases, with 18 bases between the two germline ends. This CDR3 region has 13 residues. Germline assignment: CDR1 SQVTM and CDR2 ANQGSEA. The DNA of the CDR3 is TGCAGCGTCCTCGGGGGGTCAGCAAGTGGCTACACCTTC. Residues: CSVLGGSASGYTF. Together with reference TRBV29-1 and TRBJ1-2, the CDR3 gives the full variable domain: SAVISQKPSRDICQRGTSLTIQCQVDSQVTMMFWYRQQPGQSLTLIATANQGSEATYESGFVIDKFPISRPNLTFSTLTVSNMSPEDSSIYLCSVLGGSASGYTFGSGTRLTVV.

This chain uses TRBV11-2 with TRBJ2-7; 7 bases fit TRBD1. The germline CDR1 and CDR2 sequences are SGHAT and FQNNGV. Trimming took 4 bases from V and 2 from J; bases not matched to a gene: 5. This CDR3 spans 14 amino acids. For the CDR3, the DNA is TGTGCCAGCAGCTCCTCCGGGACAGCCTACGAGCAGTACTTC. This sequence encodes CASSSSGTAYEQYF.

V usage is TRBV7-2 and J usage is TRBJ2-1; D uncertain. Germline CDR1 reads SGHTA; CDR2 reads FQGNSA. V gave up 4 bases and J gave up 4 bases, with 8 bases separating them. The CDR3 consists of 13 residues. CDR3 amino acids: CASSSSTYNEQFF. CDR3 nucleotide sequence: TGTGCCAGCAGCTCGTCAACATACAATGAGCAGTTCTTC.

The V gene is TRBV28, the J gene TRBJ2-7, with D possibly matching TRBD2 (6 bases). The CDR3 length is 17 residues. Germline values: CDR1 MDHEN, CDR2 SYDVKM. V lost 3 bases to trimming and J lost 3 bases, with 21 bases between them. DNA of the CDR3: TGTGCCAGCAGTTTTCCAGGGAGGCTCCTTACGATCTACGAGCAGTACTTC. It specifies CASSFPGRLLTIYEQYF.

The rearrangement links TRBV27 to TRBJ2-1; D gene uncertain. Looked up from germline, CDR1 is MNHEY and CDR2 is SMNVEV (reference sequence). V lost 5 bases and J lost 6, with 11 bases in between. The CDR3 length is 13 residues. CDR3 sequence reads: CASSLTLGNEQFF. The CDR3 region has the DNA TGTGCCAGCAGTCTTACCCTGGGCAATGAGCAGTTCTTC.

The chain recombines TRBV7-9 with TRBJ2-7, with TRBD1 as a possible D gene (6 bases). This CDR3 is built from 14 residues. The V end lost 1 base, the J end lost 5 bases, and 12 bases lay between the germline ends. CDR1 is SEHNR and CDR2 is FQNEAQ in the germline V gene (reference sequence). The CDR3 sequence is CASSLGNRADEQYF. The CDR3 bases are TGTGCCAGCAGCTTAGGGAACAGGGCAGACGAGCAGTACTTC.